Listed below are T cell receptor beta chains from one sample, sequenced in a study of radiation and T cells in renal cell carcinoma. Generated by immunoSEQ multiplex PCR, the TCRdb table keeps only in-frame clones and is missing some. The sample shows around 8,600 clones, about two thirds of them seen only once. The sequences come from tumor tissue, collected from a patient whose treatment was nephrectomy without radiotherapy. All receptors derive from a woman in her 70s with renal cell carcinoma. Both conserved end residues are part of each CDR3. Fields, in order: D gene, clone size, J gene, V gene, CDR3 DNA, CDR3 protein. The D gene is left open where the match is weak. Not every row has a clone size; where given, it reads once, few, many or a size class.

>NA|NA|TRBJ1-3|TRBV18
TGTGCCAGCTCACTTACAGGTTATGAAAACACCATATATTTT
CASSLTGYENTIYF
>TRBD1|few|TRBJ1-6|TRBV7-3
TGTGCCAGCAGCCCCCAGACAGGGGATTCACCCCTCCACTTT
CASSPQTGDSPLHF
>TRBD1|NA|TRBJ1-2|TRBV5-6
TGTGCCAGCAGCCGCACCCTTAAAACAGGGGTGGAGGGCTACACCTTC
CASSRTLKTGVEGYTF
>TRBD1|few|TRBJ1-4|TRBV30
TGTGCCTCTGACAGGGGGGCGTCGGAAAAACTGTTTTTT
CASDRGASEKLFF
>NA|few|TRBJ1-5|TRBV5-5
TGTGCCAGCAGCTTGGCGGCAGGGTGGCGAAATCAGCCCCAGCATTTT
CASSLAAGWRNQPQHF
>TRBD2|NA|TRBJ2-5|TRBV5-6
TGTGCCAGCAGCTTGGGATCCAGCGGGGGGCTCCCTGTCGAGACCCAGTACTTC
CASSLGSSGGLPVETQYF
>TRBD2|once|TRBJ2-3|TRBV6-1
TGTGCCAGCTGTACTAGCGGGGGGGCCTCTGATACGCAGTATTTT
CASCTSGGASDTQYF
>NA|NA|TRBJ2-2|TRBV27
TGTGCCAGCAGCCCCCGGGACACATCCGCCGGGGAGCTGTTTTTT
CASSPRDTSAGELFF
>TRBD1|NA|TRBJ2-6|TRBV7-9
TGTGCCAGCAGCTTAAGACAGGGGTCTGGGGCCAACGTCCTGACTTTC
CASSLRQGSGANVLTF
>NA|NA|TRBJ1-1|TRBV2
TGTGCCAGCAGTGAATTGGGCTTTGATACTGAAGCTTTCTTT
CASSELGFDTEAFF
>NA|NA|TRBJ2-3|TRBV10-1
TGCGCCAGCAGCGGTACAGGGCTTGGGGAAGGTACGCAGTATTTT
CASSGTGLGEGTQYF
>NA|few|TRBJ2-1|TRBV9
TGTGCCAGCTCCCCGGGGGACCTCTCCTACAATGAGCAGTTCTTC
CASSPGDLSYNEQFF
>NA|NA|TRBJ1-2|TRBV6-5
TGTGCCAGCCAGGGGTTCTATGGCTACACCTTC
CASQGFYGYTF
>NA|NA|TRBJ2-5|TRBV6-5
TGTGCCAGCCGGGGGCTCTCGAGGGAGACCCAGTACTTC
CASRGLSRETQYF
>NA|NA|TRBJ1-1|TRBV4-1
TGCGCCAGCAGCCAAGTTGCAAGCACTGAAGCTTTCTTT
CASSQVASTEAFF
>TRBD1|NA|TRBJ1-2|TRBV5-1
TGCGCCAGCAGCTCAGGGGACAGGGGGAACTATGGCTACACCTTC
CASSSGDRGNYGYTF
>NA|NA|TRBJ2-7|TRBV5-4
TGTGCCAGCAGCTTGAGGGGACTCAGCAACGAGCAGTACTTC
CASSLRGLSNEQYF
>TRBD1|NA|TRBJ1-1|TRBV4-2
TGTGCCAGCAGCCAAGACCGGGGACAGGGCAACACTGAAGCTTTCTTT
CASSQDRGQGNTEAFF
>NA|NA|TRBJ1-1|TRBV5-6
TGTGCCAGCAGCTTGGCCGGGCTTAGGACTGAAGCTTTCTTT
CASSLAGLRTEAFF
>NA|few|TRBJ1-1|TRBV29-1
TGCAGCGTTGCCAGGGGTTCCGAAGCTTTCTTT
CSVARGSEAFF
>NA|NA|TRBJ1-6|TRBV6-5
TGTGCCAGCAGTTTAGGGCAGGGCTATCGATCACCCCTCCACTTT
CASSLGQGYRSPLHF
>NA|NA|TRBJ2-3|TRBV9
TGTGCCAGCAGCGTAGGTCTCCGGGACAACACAGATACGCAGTATTTT
CASSVGLRDNTDTQYF
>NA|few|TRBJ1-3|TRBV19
TGTGCCAGTAGTCCCACGGACGCCCGCTCTGGAAACACCATATATTTT
CASSPTDARSGNTIYF
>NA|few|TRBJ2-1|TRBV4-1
TGCGCCAGCAGCCAAGATGAGGGGCACTACAATGAGCAGTTCTTC
CASSQDEGHYNEQFF
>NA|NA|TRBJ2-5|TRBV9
TGTGCCAGCAGCGAGGGACACCTGGGAGAGACCCAGTACTTC
CASSEGHLGETQYF
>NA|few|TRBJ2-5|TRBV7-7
TGTGCTAGCAGCTTAGGGCCGGGGGAGACCCAGTACTTC
CASSLGPGETQYF
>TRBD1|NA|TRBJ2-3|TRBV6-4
TGTGCCAGCAGTGAGTCCGGGACAGGGGGTTCTGCGCAGTATTTT
CASSESGTGGSAQYF
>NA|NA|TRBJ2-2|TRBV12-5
TGTGCTAGTGGTTTGGAAGACGGGGAGCTGTTTTTT
CASGLEDGELFF
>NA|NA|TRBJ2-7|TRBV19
TGTGCCAGTAGTACCCAAGCCTGGCTCTCCTACGAGCAGTACTTC
CASSTQAWLSYEQYF
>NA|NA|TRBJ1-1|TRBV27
TGTGCCAGCAGTTTATTGGGGGGGGACACTGAAGCTTTCTTT
CASSLLGGDTEAFF
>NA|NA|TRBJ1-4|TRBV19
TGTGCCAGTAGTGGCAGGGCCGGCGGGGGTGAAAAACTGTTTTTT
CASSGRAGGGEKLFF
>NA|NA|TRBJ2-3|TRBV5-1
TGCGCCAGCAGCTTGGACGGGGATACGCAGTATTTT
CASSLDGDTQYF
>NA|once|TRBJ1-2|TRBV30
TGTGCCTGTATGATCCCTTTTAACTATGGCTACACCTTC
CACMIPFNYGYTF
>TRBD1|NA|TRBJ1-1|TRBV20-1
TGCAGTGCCACAGGGGCCACTGAAGCTTTCTTT
CSATGATEAFF
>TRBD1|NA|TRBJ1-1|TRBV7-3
TGTGCCAGCAGCTTGGACAGGGTCACTGAAGCTTTCTTT
CASSLDRVTEAFF
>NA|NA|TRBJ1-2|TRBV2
TGTGCCAGTAGCCCAGTGTCGGGATCGGGATACACCTTC
CASSPVSGSGYTF
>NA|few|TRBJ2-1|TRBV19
TGTGCCAGTAGTGAGGTCCGGGGTCAGAAGCAGTTCTTC
CASSEVRGQKQFF
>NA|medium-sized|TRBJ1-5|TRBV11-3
TGTGCCAGCAGCTATGGCGGGGGCCCCAATCAGCCCCAGCATTTT
CASSYGGGPNQPQHF
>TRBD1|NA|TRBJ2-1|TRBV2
TGTGCCAGCAGTGAGGACAGGGGCCGCTACAATGAGCAGTTCTTC
CASSEDRGRYNEQFF
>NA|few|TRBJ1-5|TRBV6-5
TGTGCCAGCCGACCCGATCGCCATCAGCCCCAGCATTTT
CASRPDRHQPQHF
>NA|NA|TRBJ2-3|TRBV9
TGTGCCAGCAGCGTGTCTAGCGTAAGCACAGATACGCAGTATTTT
CASSVSSVSTDTQYF
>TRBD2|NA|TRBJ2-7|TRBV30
TGTGCCTCGGGGGGGCCTAGCTCCTACGAGCAGTACTTC
CASGGPSSYEQYF
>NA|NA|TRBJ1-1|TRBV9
TGTGCCAGCAGTTTACAGGGTGTCGGCACTGAAGCTTTCTTT
CASSLQGVGTEAFF
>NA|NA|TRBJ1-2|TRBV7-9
TGTGCCAGCAGCCGGGACAAAGTACCTGGCTACACCTTC
CASSRDKVPGYTF
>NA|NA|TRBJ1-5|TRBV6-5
TGTGCCAGCAGTTACGGGGACACCAACAATCAGCCCCAGCATTTT
CASSYGDTNNQPQHF